One sample yielded the 8 T cell receptor beta chains listed below, sequenced in a study of OX40 agonist ivuxolimab in advanced cancers. Libraries were constructed by the immunoSEQ multiplex PCR assay. Imported from immuneACCESS, the table was reduced by TCRdb to in-frame sequences with V and J called. These copies leave out some clones; in studies compared against another copy, an unresolved V gene accounts for under half, and the cause of the remainder is not known. This sample lists around 95,000 clones; nearly 90% were detected once. 0.15% to 0.2% of the sample lies in the top ten. This specimen consisted of CD4+ or CD8+ T cells sorted from blood, obtained in a trial of the OX40 agonist ivuxolimab. The origin of the receptors is an adult with an advanced solid tumor such as melanoma, head and neck, liver or kidney cancer.

The CDR3 here is CASSSSAGGAAEAFF. CDR3 DNA sequence: TGTGCCAGCAGTTCGTCCGCAGGGGGCGCGGCTGAAGCTTTCTTT. The chain employs TRBV6-6 and TRBJ1-1, with TRBD1 matching over 8 bases. Germline V gene data show CDR1 as MNHNY and CDR2 as SVGAGI (reference sequence). The CDR3 runs 15 residues. J was trimmed by 6 bases and V by 4 bases; bases with no gene match: 10.

The chain has TRBV19 and TRBJ1-1; 7 bases match TRBD1. After removal of 7 bases from V and 2 bases from J, the junction contained 7 bases not matched to a gene. The CDR3 spans 14 residues. Germline loops: CDR1 LNHDA, CDR2 SQIVND (reference sequence). The CDR3: CASTPTGFNTEAFF. The CDR3 region has the DNA TGTGCCAGTACCCCGACAGGGTTTAACACTGAAGCTTTCTTT.

This rearrangement joins TRBV7-3 to TRBJ2-1, with 9 bases matching TRBD1. This CDR3 has 17 amino acids. CDR1 is SGHTA and CDR2 is FQGTGA in the germline V gene. V was clipped by 4 bases and J by 6 bases; unmatched bases: 13. For the CDR3, the DNA is TGTGCCAGCAGCTCCACAGGGGGCGCGGTCGACCGCAATGAGCAGTTCTTC. Translating it yields CASSSTGGAVDRNEQFF.

As DNA, the CDR3 is TGTGCCAGCAGCATCTCCGCAGGGATCCAAGAGACCCAGTACTTC. It yields the protein CASSISAGIQETQYF. V and J are TRBV7-9 and TRBJ2-5; perhaps TRBD1 as D (5 bases). CDR1 and CDR2 (germline): SEHNR, FQNEAQ (reference sequence). The CDR3 loop spans 15 amino acids. V was trimmed by 5 bases and J by 1 base, leaving 14 bases between them.

V is TRBV5-1 and J is TRBJ2-1; 13 bases agree with TRBD2. V lost 4 bases to trimming and J lost 7 bases; unmatched junction nucleotides: 11. CDR1 is SGHRS and CDR2 is YFSETQ in the germline V gene. This CDR3 is 17 amino acids long. The CDR3 nucleotides read TGCGCCAGCAGCCCAGAAACTAGCGGGAGGGCTAAGAATGAGCAGTTCTTC. As protein: CASSPETSGRAKNEQFF.

The DNA for the CDR3 is TGTGCCAGCAGCTTGGGCCAGTGGTATGGCTACACCTTC. Amino acid sequence: CASSLGQWYGYTF. The chain links TRBV5-4 to TRBJ1-2; no firm D call. The CDR3 is 13 amino acids. Trimming took off 0 bases at V and 5 bases at J, with 8 bases between the two ends. Per germline, CDR1 SGHNT and CDR2 YYREEE (reference sequence).

CDR3 loop: CASSLDAGAGANVLTF. The CDR3 DNA reads as TGTGCCAGCAGCTTGGACGCCGGGGCTGGGGCCAACGTCCTGACTTTC. The V and J genes are TRBV5-4 and TRBJ2-6, with D perhaps matching TRBD2 (5 bases). This CDR3 is 16 amino acids long. Germline V gene lookup returns CDR1 SGHNT and CDR2 YYREEE (reference sequence). Trimming removed 0 bases at V and 2 bases at J, with 9 bases between. The variable domain in full, with the rest retrieved from reference TRBV5-4 and TRBJ2-6, is ETGVTQSPTHLIKTRGQQVTLRCSSQSGHNTVSWYQQALGQGPQFIFQYYREEENGRGNFPPRFSGLQFPNYSSELNVNALELDDSALYLCASSLDAGAGANVLTFGAGSRLTVL.

This chain links TRBV30 with TRBJ1-6; no clear D gene. Trimming removed 1 base at V and 8 bases at J, with 6 bases between. CDR3 length: 12 residues. Per germline, CDR1 GTSNPN and CDR2 SVGIG (reference sequence). CDR3 bases: TGTGCCTGGAGTGCCTGGGATTCACCCCTCCACTTT. Protein product: CAWSAWDSPLHF.